Following are 30 T cell receptor beta chains from one sample sequenced in a study of OX40 agonist ivuxolimab in advanced cancers. Assay: immunoSEQ multiplex PCR; the TCRdb copy retains only in-frame clones and omits some. This sample has over 65,000 clones, with approximately 90% found just once. This specimen was CD4+ or CD8+ T cells sorted from blood, taken in a trial of the OX40 agonist ivuxolimab. These receptor sequences come from an adult with an advanced solid tumor such as melanoma, head and neck, liver or kidney cancer.

This clone was counted once. The gene calls are TRBV7-3 and TRBJ2-3; 7 bases align to TRBD2. V lost 5 bases to trimming and J lost 2 bases; unmatched junction nucleotides: 10. This CDR3 spans 16 amino acids. Looked up from germline, CDR1 is SGHTA and CDR2 is FQGTGA. This chain's CDR3 is CASSQRGGVPTDTQYF. The CDR3 nucleotides are TGTGCCAGCAGCCAAAGGGGAGGGGTCCCCACAGATACGCAGTATTTT.

The rearrangement links TRBV10-3 to TRBJ2-7, with D possibly being TRBD2 (7 bases). Germline V gene data show CDR1 as ENHRY and CDR2 as SYGVKD. The CDR3 runs 12 residues. V was clipped by 8 bases and J by 2 bases, with 10 bases between them. CDR3 coding DNA: TGTGCCATCGGGGGGGGCGCCTACGAGCAGTACTTC. Translation: CAIGGGAYEQYF.

This clone occurred once. The chain links TRBV18 to TRBJ1-5; D possibly corresponds to TRBD1 (5 bases). The germline V gene has CDR1 KGHSH and CDR2 LQKENI. Trimming took off 1 base at V and 2 bases at J, with 9 bases between the two ends. This CDR3 has 15 residues. The CDR3 protein is CASSPLQDGNQPQHF. The CDR3 DNA follows: TGTGCCAGCTCACCACTACAGGACGGCAATCAGCCCCAGCATTTT.

The chain couples TRBV4-2 to TRBJ2-2; D gene unclear. With 2 bases removed from V and 4 bases from J, the gap between germline ends came to 2 bases. Germline CDR1 reads LGHNA; CDR2 reads YNFKEQ. The CDR3 contains 12 residues. In DNA form, the CDR3 reads TGTGCCAGCAGCCAACCCACCGGGGAGCTGTTTTTT. As protein: CASSQPTGELFF.

The DNA of the CDR3 is TGTGCCAGCTCACCCGAGGACAGGGGAGTGAACACTGAAGCTTTCTTT. It specifies CASSPEDRGVNTEAFF. The chain has TRBV18 and TRBJ1-1, with 9 positions matching TRBD1. CDR3 length equals 16 residues. The ends lost 3 bases at V and 0 bases at J; junction bases unmatched: 5. Germline V gene lookup returns CDR1 KGHSH and CDR2 LQKENI.

This clone has just a few counts. The chain has TRBV5-1 and TRBJ2-1, with 11 bases that match TRBD2. The CDR3 loop spans 16 amino acids. V was clipped by 3 bases and J by 3 bases; unmatched bases: 5. The germline V gene encodes CDR1 SGHRS and CDR2 YFSETQ. CDR3 residues: CASSWQGLADYNEQFF. The DNA for the CDR3 is TGCGCCAGCAGCTGGCAGGGACTAGCGGACTACAATGAGCAGTTCTTC.

The V gene is TRBV2, the J gene TRBJ1-2, with 7 bases fitting TRBD1. The length of the CDR3 is 14 residues. Unmatched junction bases numbered 10, after V lost 6 bases and J lost 6 bases. CDR1 SNHLY and CDR2 FYNNEI come from the germline V gene. The CDR3 here is CASRLDRFIDGYTF. CDR3 bases: TGTGCCAGCAGGTTGGACAGGTTCATAGATGGCTACACCTTC.

This sequence joins TRBV7-9 and TRBJ2-1; tentative D call: TRBD1 (6 bases). The V end lost 4 bases, the J end lost 6 bases, and 7 bases lay between the germline ends. Germline values: CDR1 SEHNR, CDR2 FQNEAQ (reference sequence). The CDR3 runs 12 residues. The CDR3 DNA sequence: TGTGCCAGCAGCTCCAGGGGCAATGAGCAGTTCTTC. Translation: CASSSRGNEQFF.

CDR3 in DNA: TGTGCCAGCACCACGGGCAGGGGTATCTCTGGCTACACCTTC. Translation: CASTTGRGISGYTF. The rearrangement joins TRBV6-5 to TRBJ1-2, with D maybe TRBD1 (6 bases). Germline CDR1 and CDR2: MNHEY and SVGAGI. This CDR3 is 14 amino acids long. Trimming removed 7 bases at V and 7 bases at J, with 19 bases between.

This chain connects TRBV5-1 to TRBJ2-1; 8 positions agree with TRBD2. There are 16 residues in the CDR3. Germline-derived CDR1 and CDR2 are SGHRS and YFSETQ. V dropped 4 bases and J dropped 2; count of bases not matched to a gene: 8. The CDR3 spells CASSSDGGATYNEQFF. In DNA form, the CDR3 reads TGCGCCAGCAGCAGCGACGGGGGGGCAACCTACAATGAGCAGTTCTTC.

Notes on this clone: A junction boundary mismatches the germline segment, possibly from a read error. The V gene is TRBV4-1, the J gene TRBJ1-1; TRBD1 might be the D (6 bases). This CDR3 has 12 residues. CDR1 and CDR2 from the germline V gene are MGHRA and YSYEKL. DNA of the CDR3: TGCGCCAGCAGCCAAGATGCCACAGGGAGAATCTTT. It specifies CASSQDATGRIF.

V is TRBV28 and J is TRBJ2-1, with TRBD1 identical over 9 bases. Trimming cost V 9 bases and J 10 bases; bases outside gene matches: 16. The CDR3 runs to 15 residues. Germline assignment: CDR1 MDHEN and CDR2 SYDVKM. CDR3 loop: CASPAPGQGFGEQFF. DNA for the CDR3: TGTGCCAGTCCCGCCCCTGGACAGGGGTTTGGGGAGCAGTTCTTC. Full variable domain (missing parts from reference TRBV28 and TRBJ2-1): DVKVTQSSRYLVKRTGEKVFLECVQDMDHENMFWYRQDPGLGLRLIYFSYDVKMKEKGDIPEGYSVSREKKERFSLILESASTNQTSMYLCASPAPGQGFGEQFFGPGTRLTVL.

The rearrangement uses TRBV7-3 and TRBJ2-7; TRBD1 is a possible D gene (6 bases). V was trimmed by 5 bases and J by 5 bases, leaving 13 bases between them. Germline values: CDR1 SGHTA, CDR2 FQGTGA. CDR3 length equals 13 residues. CDR3 sequence: CASSRGQSHEQYF. DNA of the CDR3: TGTGCCAGCAGCCGAGGACAGTCCCACGAGCAGTACTTC. The full variable domain, rest sourced from reference TRBV7-3 and TRBJ2-7, is GAGVSQTPSNKVTEKGKYVELRCDPISGHTALYWYRQSLGQGPEFLIYFQGTGAADDSGLPNDRFFAVRPEGSVSTLKIQRTERGDSAVYLCASSRGQSHEQYFGPGTRLTVT.

This clone was counted a few times. CDR3 sequence: CASSFFDTQYF. The CDR3 DNA is TGTGCCAGCAGCTTCTTCGATACGCAGTATTTT. The rearrangement joins TRBV7-9 to TRBJ2-3; D is unresolved. CDR1 and CDR2 from the germline V gene are SEHNR and FQNEAQ (reference sequence). The V gene lost 3 bases and the J gene lost 6 bases, with 4 bases spanning the gap. This CDR3 region has 11 residues.

The V and J genes are TRBV30 and TRBJ1-2, with D unresolved. Looked up from germline, CDR1 is GTSNPN and CDR2 is SVGIG (reference sequence). This CDR3 contains 13 residues. Deletions cut 1 base from V and 3 bases from J, with 9 bases between. The CDR3 nucleotides read TGTGCCTGGAGTGGCGGGTGGGACTATGGCTACACCTTC. Translation: CAWSGGWDYGYTF.

CDR3 DNA: TGTGCCAGCGGTCCGGACAGGGTGGGCGAGCAGTACTTC. It codes for CASGPDRVGEQYF. The chain links TRBV11-2 to TRBJ2-7; TRBD1 aligns across 8 bases. This CDR3 is 13 amino acids long. CDR1 SGHAT and CDR2 FQNNGV come from the germline V gene. Unmatched junction bases numbered 9, after V lost 8 bases and J lost 6 bases.

The chain combines TRBV6-1 with TRBJ1-5; maybe TRBD1 (6 bases). Germline assignment: CDR1 MNHNS and CDR2 SASEGT. V lost 5 bases and J lost 5, with 10 bases in between. The CDR3 consists of 13 residues. The chain's CDR3 is CASSLNRDQPQHF. Here the CDR3 DNA reads TGTGCCAGCAGTTTGAACAGGGATCAGCCCCAGCATTTT.

The chain recombines TRBV7-6 with TRBJ1-5; D not certain. Germline loops: CDR1 SGHVS, CDR2 FNYEAQ. Between the trimmed V and J ends, which lost 2 bases and 1 base, there was a span of 15 bases. The CDR3 spans 17 residues. CDR3 amino acids: CASSLYPPGQSNQPQHF. CDR3 coding DNA: TGTGCCAGCAGCTTATACCCCCCCGGGCAGAGCAATCAGCCCCAGCATTTT.

The chain combines TRBV6-5 with TRBJ2-3; D is ambiguous. V dropped 5 bases and J dropped 1 base, with 13 bases sitting between them. There are 15 residues in the CDR3. From germline, CDR1 is MNHEY and CDR2 SVGAGI. The CDR3 DNA sequence: TGTGCCAGCAGTACCCTTGGCGGCCGCACAGATACGCAGTATTTT. It specifies CASSTLGGRTDTQYF.

The chain couples TRBV10-1 to TRBJ2-2, with TRBD1 as a possible D gene (6 bases). The CDR3 is 14 residues long. Germline loops: CDR1 WNHNN, CDR2 SYGVQD (reference sequence). V was shortened by 0 bases and J by 5 bases, with 7 bases between the two germline ends. CDR3 sequence reads: CASSESRGTGELFF. In DNA, the CDR3 is TGCGCCAGCAGTGAGTCGAGGGGGACCGGGGAGCTGTTTTTT.

The chain links TRBV6-6 to TRBJ1-1; a possible D gene is TRBD1 (6 bases). CDR1 is MNHNY and CDR2 is SVGAGI in the germline V gene (reference sequence). There are 14 residues in the CDR3. Trimming removed 7 bases from V and 8 bases from J, with 20 bases in between. Here the CDR3 DNA reads TGTGCCAGCACCTACGCGGGGGCGAGGGGAGAAGCTTTCTTT. Translated, it gives CASTYAGARGEAFF.

V and J are TRBV18 and TRBJ2-3; perhaps TRBD2 as D (6 bases). The CDR3 contains 13 residues. Germline V gene lookup returns CDR1 KGHSH and CDR2 LQKENI. V dropped 1 base and J dropped 4 bases, with 6 bases sitting between them. CDR3 sequence (DNA): TGTGCCAGCTCACCACTAGCGGCAGATACGCAGTATTTT. Translation gives CASSPLAADTQYF.

The CDR3 is CASSQRHSGRPYNEQFF. The DNA of the CDR3 is TGCGCCAGCAGCCAACGCCACAGCGGGAGACCCTACAATGAGCAGTTCTTC. V gene TRBV4-1 combines with J gene TRBJ2-1; 8 bases agree with TRBD2. The CDR3 has 17 amino acids. Germline trimming cut 2 bases from V and 2 bases from J; bases unmatched to any gene: 8. CDR1 is MGHRA and CDR2 is YSYEKL in the germline V gene.

The chain employs TRBV29-1 and TRBJ2-1, with TRBD1 matching 10 bases. Per the germline V gene, CDR1 is SQVTM and CDR2 is ANQGSEA. The ends lost 4 bases at V and 12 bases at J; junction bases unmatched: 9. The CDR3 has 13 amino acids. The CDR3 reads CSVGDRGHPGQFF. The CDR3 DNA follows: TGCAGCGTTGGGGACAGGGGCCATCCAGGGCAGTTCTTC.

The chain employs TRBV7-9 and TRBJ2-7, with TRBD1 identical over 9 bases. Losses at the gene ends were 2 bases for V and 4 bases for J; bases not matched to a gene: 6. Germline assignment: CDR1 SEHNR and CDR2 FQNEAQ (reference sequence). The CDR3 contains 15 residues. This chain's CDR3 is CASSLTGGIRYEQYF. CDR3 DNA: TGTGCCAGCAGCTTAACAGGGGGCATAAGATACGAGCAGTACTTC.

The V and J genes are TRBV9 and TRBJ1-2, with D perhaps matching TRBD1 (5 bases). This CDR3 is built from 15 residues. Germline CDR1 reads SGDLS; CDR2 reads YYNGEE. Between the trimmed V and J ends, which lost 0 bases and 8 bases, there was a span of 17 bases. In DNA, the CDR3 is TGTGCCAGCAGCGTAGCCCAACAGGCGGCCTACGGCTACACCTTC. It encodes CASSVAQQAAYGYTF.

Notes on this clone: At one of its ends the junction is not consistent with the germline gene, which may arise from a read error. The rearrangement uses TRBV9 and TRBJ2-3; unclear D gene. The CDR3 length is 15 residues. Germline V gives CDR1 SGDLS, CDR2 YYNGEE. The CDR3 DNA follows: TGTGCCAGCAGCGTAAACCTGGACCACACAAATACGCAGTATTTT. Protein product: CASSVNLDHTNTQYF.

The rearrangement joins TRBV30 to TRBJ2-1; 7 bases are a match to TRBD2. Trimming took 8 bases from V and 5 from J; bases not matched to a gene: 3. This CDR3 is built from 11 residues. Germline loops: CDR1 GTSNPN, CDR2 SVGIG (reference sequence). CDR3 region: CAGGGNNEQFF. CDR3 DNA sequence: TGTGCCGGCGGGGGAAACAATGAGCAGTTCTTC.

The chain is built from TRBV9 and TRBJ1-6; 7 bases line up with TRBD1. The length of the CDR3 is 13 residues. Germline V gene lookup returns CDR1 SGDLS and CDR2 YYNGEE. The junction had 2 bases not matched to a gene; V was cut back by 4 bases and J by 7 bases. This chain's CDR3 is CASSPGGNSPLHF. The CDR3 coding sequence is TGTGCCAGCAGCCCAGGGGGGAATTCACCCCTCCACTTT.

This chain links TRBV19 with TRBJ2-2; TRBD2 is a possible D gene (5 bases). The CDR3 runs to 14 residues. Per the germline V gene, CDR1 is LNHDA and CDR2 is SQIVND (reference sequence). V lost 7 bases, J lost 1 base, and 10 bases lay in between. CDR3 region: CASNSGRNTGELFF. In DNA form, the CDR3 reads TGTGCCAGTAATTCGGGGAGGAACACCGGGGAGCTGTTTTTT.